The following is a TCR beta chain sequence with its context. Antigen: not known. CDR1 LNHDA and CDR2 SQIVND come from the germline V gene (reference sequence). The CDR3 has 17 residues. V lost 11 bases and J lost 0, with 23 bases in between. The data were taken from a study of shared clonotypes between healthy human individuals. Study results and caveats: Naive CD4 clonotypes were shared across several donors at about 5.2%.

Nashville, Tennessee was home to all donors, each a Caucasian adult. Sorted-subset replicate PCR reactions contained 150 to 200 ng DNA, corresponding to about 30,000 T cell genomes. Some clones are missing from TCRdb's copy, which holds only in-frame ones; the method was immunoSEQ multiplex PCR. The sample records roughly 1 million clones, more than 60% being singletons. Sequenced sample: memory CD4+ T cells sorted from blood. As to subset: CD45RA-negative fraction. V and J are TRBV19 and TRBJ1-5, with a weak D call TRBD1 (5 bases). This sequence originates from a young man in good health. CDR3 nucleotide sequence: TGTGCCTCAGGCCCCCAAACGGGGGGGAATAGCAATCAGCCCCAGCATTTT. Protein: CASGPQTGGNSNQPQHF.